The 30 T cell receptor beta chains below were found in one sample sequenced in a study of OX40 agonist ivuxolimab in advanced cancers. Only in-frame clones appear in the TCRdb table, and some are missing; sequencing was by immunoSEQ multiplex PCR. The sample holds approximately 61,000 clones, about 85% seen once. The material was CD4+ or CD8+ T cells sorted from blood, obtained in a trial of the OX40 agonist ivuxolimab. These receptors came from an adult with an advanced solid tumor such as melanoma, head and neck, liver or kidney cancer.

CDR3: CASRGGAGDTQYF. DNA of the CDR3: TGTGCCAGCAGAGGAGGGGCTGGAGATACGCAGTATTTT. The chain has TRBV28 and TRBJ2-3; D possibly corresponds to TRBD2 (6 bases). CDR1 MDHEN and CDR2 SYDVKM come from the germline V gene. The CDR3 is 13 residues long. The ends were cut back, 6 bases at V and 5 bases at J, with 12 bases in the middle. Looking up the rest from reference TRBV28 and TRBJ2-3 gives the full variable domain: DVKVTQSSRYLVKRTGEKVFLECVQDMDHENMFWYRQDPGLGLRLIYFSYDVKMKEKGDIPEGYSVSREKKERFSLILESASTNQTSMYLCASRGGAGDTQYFGPGTRLTVL.

Here the CDR3 reads CASSSSTSGRAHTQYF. As DNA, the CDR3 is TGTGCCAGCAGTTCATCTACTAGCGGGAGGGCCCATACGCAGTATTTT. The chain links TRBV28 to TRBJ2-3, with TRBD2 identical over 13 bases. The V gene end was trimmed by 4 bases and the J gene end by 7 bases; junction bases not matched to a gene: 8. CDR3 length: 16 amino acids. From germline, CDR1 is MDHEN and CDR2 SYDVKM.

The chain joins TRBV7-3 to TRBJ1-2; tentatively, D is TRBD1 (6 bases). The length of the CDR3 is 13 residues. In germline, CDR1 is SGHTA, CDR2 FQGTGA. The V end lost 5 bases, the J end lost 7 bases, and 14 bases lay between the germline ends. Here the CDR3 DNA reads TGTGCCAGCAGCCCCCGGAGGGGGGCTGGCTACACCTTC. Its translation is CASSPRRGAGYTF.

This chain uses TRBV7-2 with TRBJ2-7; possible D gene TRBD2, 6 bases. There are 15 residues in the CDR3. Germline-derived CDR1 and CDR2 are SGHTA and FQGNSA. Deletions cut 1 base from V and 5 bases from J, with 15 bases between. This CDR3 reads CASSLVLRGRNEQYF. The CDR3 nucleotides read TGTGCCAGCAGCTTAGTCTTACGGGGGAGAAACGAGCAGTACTTC.

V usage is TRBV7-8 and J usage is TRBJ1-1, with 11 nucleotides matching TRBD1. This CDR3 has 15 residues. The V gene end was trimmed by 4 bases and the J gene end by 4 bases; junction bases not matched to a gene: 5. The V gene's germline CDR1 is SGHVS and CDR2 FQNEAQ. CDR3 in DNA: TGTGCCAGCAGCTACGGGGACAGGGGGGTCACTGAAGCTTTCTTT. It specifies CASSYGDRGVTEAFF.

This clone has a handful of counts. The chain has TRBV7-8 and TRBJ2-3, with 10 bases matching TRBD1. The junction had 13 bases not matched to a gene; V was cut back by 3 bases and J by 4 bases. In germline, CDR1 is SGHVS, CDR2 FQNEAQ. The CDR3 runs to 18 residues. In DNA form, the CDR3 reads TGTGCCAGCAGCTTCTCCCTCTCCGGGACAGGGGTGTCAGATACGCAGTATTTT. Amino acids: CASSFSLSGTGVSDTQYF.

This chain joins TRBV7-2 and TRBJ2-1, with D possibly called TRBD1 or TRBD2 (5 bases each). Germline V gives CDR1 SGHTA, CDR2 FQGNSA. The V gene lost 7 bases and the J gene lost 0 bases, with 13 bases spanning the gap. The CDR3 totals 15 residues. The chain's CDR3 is CASTPGPGSYNEQFF. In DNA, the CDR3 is TGTGCCAGCACCCCGGGACCTGGCTCCTACAATGAGCAGTTCTTC.

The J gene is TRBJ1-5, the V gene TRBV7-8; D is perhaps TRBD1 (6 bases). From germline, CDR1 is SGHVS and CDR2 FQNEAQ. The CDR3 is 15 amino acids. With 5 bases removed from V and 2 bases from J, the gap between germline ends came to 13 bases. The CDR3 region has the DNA TGTGCCAGCAGCGGCAGGGGAAGGGGCAATCAGCCCCAGCATTTT. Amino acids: CASSGRGRGNQPQHF.

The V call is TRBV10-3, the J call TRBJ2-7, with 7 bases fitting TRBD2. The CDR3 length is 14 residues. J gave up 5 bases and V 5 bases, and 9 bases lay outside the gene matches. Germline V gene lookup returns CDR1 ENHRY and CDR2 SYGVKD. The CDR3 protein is CAISPGTNTHEQYF. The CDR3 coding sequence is TGTGCCATCAGTCCCGGGACTAATACCCACGAGCAGTACTTC.

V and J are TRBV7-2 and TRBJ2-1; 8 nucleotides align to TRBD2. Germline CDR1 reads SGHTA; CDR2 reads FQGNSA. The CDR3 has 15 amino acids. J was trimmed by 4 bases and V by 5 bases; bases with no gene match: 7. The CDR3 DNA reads TGTGCCAGCAGCCCCGATATAGCGGGATACAATGAGCAGTTCTTC. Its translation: CASSPDIAGYNEQFF. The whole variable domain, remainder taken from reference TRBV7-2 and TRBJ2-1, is GAGVSQSPSNKVTEKGKDVELRCDPISGHTALYWYRQSLGQGLEFLIYFQGNSAPDKSGLPSDRFSAERTGGSVSTLTIQRTQQEDSAVYLCASSPDIAGYNEQFFGPGTRLTVL.

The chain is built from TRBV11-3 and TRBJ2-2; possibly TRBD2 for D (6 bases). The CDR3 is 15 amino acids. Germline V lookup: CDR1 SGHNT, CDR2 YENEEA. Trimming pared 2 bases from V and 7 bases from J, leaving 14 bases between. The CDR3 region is CASSLSLGGGGELFF. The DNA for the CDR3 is TGTGCCAGCAGCTTATCCCTCGGGGGAGGCGGGGAGCTGTTTTTT. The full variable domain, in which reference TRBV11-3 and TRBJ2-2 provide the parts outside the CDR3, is EAGVVQSPRYKIIEKKQPVAFWCNPISGHNTLYWYLQNLGQGPELLIRYENEEAVDDSQLPKDRFSAERLKGVDSTLKIQPAELGDSAVYLCASSLSLGGGGELFFGEGSRLTVL.

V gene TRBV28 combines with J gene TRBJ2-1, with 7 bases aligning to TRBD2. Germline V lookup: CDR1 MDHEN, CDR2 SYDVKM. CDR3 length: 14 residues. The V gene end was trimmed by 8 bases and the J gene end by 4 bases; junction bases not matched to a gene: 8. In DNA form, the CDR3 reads TGTGCCAGCCTCGCGGGAGTAGCTTACAATGAGCAGTTCTTC. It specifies CASLAGVAYNEQFF.

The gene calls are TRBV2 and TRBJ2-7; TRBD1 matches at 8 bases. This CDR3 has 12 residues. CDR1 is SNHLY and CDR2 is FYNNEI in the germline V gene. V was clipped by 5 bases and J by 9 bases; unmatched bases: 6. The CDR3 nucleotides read TGTGCCAGCAGTCAACAGGGACAGGCGCAGTACTTC. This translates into CASSQQGQAQYF.

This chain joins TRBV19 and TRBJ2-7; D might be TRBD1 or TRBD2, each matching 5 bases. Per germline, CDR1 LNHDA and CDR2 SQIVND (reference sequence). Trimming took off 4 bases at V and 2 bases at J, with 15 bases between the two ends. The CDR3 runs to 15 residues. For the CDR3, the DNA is TGTGCCAGTAGTACGTCCGGGACCCGGGCCTACGAGCAGTACTTC. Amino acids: CASSTSGTRAYEQYF.

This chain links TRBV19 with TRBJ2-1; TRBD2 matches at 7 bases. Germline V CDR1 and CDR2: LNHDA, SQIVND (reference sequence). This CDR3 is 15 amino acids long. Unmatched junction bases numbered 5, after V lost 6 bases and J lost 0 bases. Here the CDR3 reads CASSFLADSYNEQFF. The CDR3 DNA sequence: TGTGCCAGTAGCTTTCTAGCGGACTCCTACAATGAGCAGTTCTTC.

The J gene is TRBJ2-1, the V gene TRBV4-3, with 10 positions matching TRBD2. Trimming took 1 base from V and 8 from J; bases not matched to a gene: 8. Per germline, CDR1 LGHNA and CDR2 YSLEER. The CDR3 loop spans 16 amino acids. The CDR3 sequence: CASSQGASGSFDEQFF. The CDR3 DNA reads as TGCGCCAGCAGCCAAGGGGCTAGCGGGAGCTTCGATGAGCAGTTCTTC.

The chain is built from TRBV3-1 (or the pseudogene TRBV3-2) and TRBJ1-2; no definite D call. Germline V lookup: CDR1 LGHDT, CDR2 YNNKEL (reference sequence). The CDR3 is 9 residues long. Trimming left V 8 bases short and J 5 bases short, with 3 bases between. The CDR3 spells CASGYGYTF. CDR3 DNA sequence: TGTGCCAGCGGTTATGGCTACACCTTC.

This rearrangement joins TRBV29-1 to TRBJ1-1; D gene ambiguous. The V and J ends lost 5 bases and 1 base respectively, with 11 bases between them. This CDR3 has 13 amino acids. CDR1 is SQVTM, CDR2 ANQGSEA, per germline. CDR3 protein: CSVSSFGNTEAFF. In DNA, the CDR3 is TGCAGCGTTTCAAGCTTTGGGAACACTGAAGCTTTCTTT.

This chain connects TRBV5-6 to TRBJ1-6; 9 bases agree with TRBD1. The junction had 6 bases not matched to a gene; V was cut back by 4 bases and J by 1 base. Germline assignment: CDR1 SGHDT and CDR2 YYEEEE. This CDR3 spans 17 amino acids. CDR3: CASSRVTGGSYNSPLHF. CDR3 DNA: TGTGCCAGCAGCAGGGTGACAGGGGGTTCCTATAATTCACCCCTCCACTTT. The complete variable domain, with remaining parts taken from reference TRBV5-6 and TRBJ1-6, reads DAGVTQSPTHLIKTRGQQVTLRCSPKSGHDTVSWYQQALGQGPQFIFQYYEEEERQRGNFPDRFSGHQFPNYSSELNVNALLLGDSALYLCASSRVTGGSYNSPLHFGNGTRLTVT.

As DNA, the CDR3 is TGTGCCAGCTCACCCCGGGACAGGGGAAATGGAAACACCATATATTTT. This encodes CASSPRDRGNGNTIYF. The J gene is TRBJ1-3, the V gene TRBV18, with 10 bases identical to TRBD1. V dropped 3 bases and J dropped 3; count of bases not matched to a gene: 5. The germline V gene encodes CDR1 KGHSH and CDR2 LQKENI. The CDR3 is 16 residues long.

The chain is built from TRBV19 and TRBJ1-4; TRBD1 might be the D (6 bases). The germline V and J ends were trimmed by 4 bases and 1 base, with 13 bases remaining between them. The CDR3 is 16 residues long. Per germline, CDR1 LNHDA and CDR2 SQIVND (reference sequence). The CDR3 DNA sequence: TGTGCCAGTAGTACAGGGGCGCGGGTAACTAATGAAAAACTGTTTTTT. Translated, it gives CASSTGARVTNEKLFF.

The CDR3 DNA sequence: TGTGCCAGCAGCCCAACCGGGACTAGCTCCTACGAGCAGTACTTC. Translation gives CASSPTGTSSYEQYF. The chain links TRBV7-2 to TRBJ2-7; TRBD2 matches 8 bases. Germline-derived CDR1 and CDR2 are SGHTA and FQGNSA. The CDR3 is 15 residues long. V gave up 5 bases and J gave up 0 bases; unmatched junction bases: 6.

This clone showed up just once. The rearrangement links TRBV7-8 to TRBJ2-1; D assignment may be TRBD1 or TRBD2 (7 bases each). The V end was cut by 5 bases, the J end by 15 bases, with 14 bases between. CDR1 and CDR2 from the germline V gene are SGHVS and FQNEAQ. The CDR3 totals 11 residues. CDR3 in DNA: TGTGCCAGCAGCCAGGGGGGGGTGCCGTTCTTC. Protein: CASSQGGVPFF.

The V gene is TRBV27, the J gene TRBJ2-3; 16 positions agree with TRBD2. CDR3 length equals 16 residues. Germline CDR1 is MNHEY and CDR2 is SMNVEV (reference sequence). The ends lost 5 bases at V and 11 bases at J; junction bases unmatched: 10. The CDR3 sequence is CASSLMGLAGGWGQYF. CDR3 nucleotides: TGTGCCAGCAGTCTCATGGGACTAGCGGGGGGGTGGGGGCAGTATTTT.

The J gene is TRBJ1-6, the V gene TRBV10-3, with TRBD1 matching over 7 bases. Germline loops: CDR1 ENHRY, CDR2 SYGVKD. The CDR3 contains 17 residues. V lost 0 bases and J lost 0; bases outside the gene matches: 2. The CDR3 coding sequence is TGTGCCATCAGTGAGTCGGGACAGTCCTCCTATAATTCACCCCTCCACTTT. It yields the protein CAISESGQSSYNSPLHF.

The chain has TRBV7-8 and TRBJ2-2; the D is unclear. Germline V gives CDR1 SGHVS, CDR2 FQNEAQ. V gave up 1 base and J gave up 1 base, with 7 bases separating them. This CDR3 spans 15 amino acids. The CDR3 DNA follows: TGTGCCAGCAGCTTAGTACGCGGGAACACCGGGGAGCTGTTTTTT. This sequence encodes CASSLVRGNTGELFF.

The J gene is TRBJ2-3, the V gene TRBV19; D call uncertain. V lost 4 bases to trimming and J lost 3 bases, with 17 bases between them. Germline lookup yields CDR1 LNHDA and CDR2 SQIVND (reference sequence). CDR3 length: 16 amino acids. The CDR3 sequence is CASSNGQLGGTDTQYF. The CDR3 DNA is TGTGCCAGTAGTAATGGCCAACTGGGTGGGACAGATACGCAGTATTTT.

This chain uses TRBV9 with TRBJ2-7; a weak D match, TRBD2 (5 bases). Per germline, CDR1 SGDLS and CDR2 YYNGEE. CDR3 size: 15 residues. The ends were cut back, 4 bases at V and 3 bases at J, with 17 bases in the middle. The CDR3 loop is CASSPRGALLYEQYF. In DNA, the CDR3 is TGTGCCAGCAGCCCTCGGGGAGCCCTCCTCTACGAGCAGTACTTC.

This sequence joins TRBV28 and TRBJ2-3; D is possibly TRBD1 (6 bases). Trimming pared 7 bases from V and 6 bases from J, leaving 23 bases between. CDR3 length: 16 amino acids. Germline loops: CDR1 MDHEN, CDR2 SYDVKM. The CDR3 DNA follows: TGTGCCAGCACTCTGGCCCTCGCAGGGGCTGGGGATACGCAGTATTTT. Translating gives CASTLALAGAGDTQYF.

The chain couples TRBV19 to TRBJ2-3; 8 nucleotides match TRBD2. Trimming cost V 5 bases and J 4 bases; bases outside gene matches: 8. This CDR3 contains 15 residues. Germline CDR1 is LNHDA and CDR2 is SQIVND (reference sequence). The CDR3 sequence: CASSGAGAISDTQYF. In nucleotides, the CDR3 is TGTGCCAGTAGTGGAGCGGGGGCGATCTCAGATACGCAGTATTTT.